The clone carrying this TCR beta chain was detected only a few times. Its antigen is unknown. TCRdb itself ran the reads through MiXCR, one entry per CDR3 protein. The sample gives fewer than 200,000 distinct CDR3 sequences, roughly 19% of which show up once; around 3.2% is in the top ten. This sample was included in a study of T cell repertoires in cytomegalovirus infection. The CDR3 covers 12 residues. Germline values: CDR1 SGHNT, CDR2 YENEEA. V lost 5 bases and J 4 bases, leaving 6 bases between the germline ends. Findings and caveats of the study: Cumulated frequencies of public TCR beta families served to identify carriers of CMV plus the relevant HLA.

Material for sequencing was PBMCs. The chain uses TRBV11-3 and TRBJ2-1; D is undetermined. The sequence came from a human donor in good health (CMV status not recorded). Some clones in this sample may be carry-over from other donors' samples. The CDR3, as DNA: TGTGCCAGCAGCGGCCGATACAATGAGCAGTTCTTC. Its protein is CASSGRYNEQFF.